The 12 T cell receptor beta chains below were found in one sample sequenced in a study of CD8 T cells in ankylosing spondylitis (dated by TCRdb to between 2016 and 2019). Library prep was done by 5' RACE. The sequencing machine was an Illumina HiSeq 2500. TCRdb ran its own pipeline on the public reads, namely fastp trimming at Q25 and MiXCR clone calling, and kept in-frame beta chains. Entries that share a CDR3 protein sequence are merged under the most common genes and DNA. The sample table shows 250,000 to 400,000 distinct CDR3 sequences, and about 9.9% are seen once. Clones ranked in the top ten supply 9.1% of the sample. Sequences were obtained from blood, either unsorted or a sorted T cell fraction (not recorded which). The receptors stem from a female donor with ankylosing spondylitis or in good health (not recorded which).

The rearrangement uses TRBV20-1 and TRBJ2-7, with 12 bases lining up with TRBD2. J lost 1 base, V lost 4 bases, and 14 bases had no gene match. The CDR3 consists of 18 residues. CDR1 is DFQATT, CDR2 SNEGSKA, per germline (reference sequence). The CDR3 spells CSAIRGTSGFPYSYEQYF. Here the CDR3 DNA reads TGCAGTGCTATTAGGGGGACTAGCGGGTTTCCTTATTCCTACGAGCAGTACTTC.

The CDR3 DNA reads as TGCAGTGCTAGAAGTTTTACTAGCGGGATAGCAGGGGAGCTGTTTTTT. It yields the protein CSARSFTSGIAGELFF. The rearrangement uses TRBV20-1 and TRBJ2-2; 10 positions match TRBD2. The CDR3 is made up of 16 amino acids. Germline CDR1 and CDR2: DFQATT and SNEGSKA (reference sequence). With V trimmed by 2 bases and J by 8 bases, 11 bases remained unmatched.

This clonotype has a count of ten or more. The chain joins TRBV24-1 to TRBJ2-1; TRBD1 is a possible D gene (6 bases). Trimming shortened V by 4 bases and J by 4 bases, and 16 bases separated the two germline ends. The CDR3 covers 16 residues. Germline-derived CDR1 and CDR2 are KGHDR and SFDVKD. CDR3: CATSDSYRAVYNEQFF. The CDR3 nucleotides read TGTGCCACCAGTGACTCATACAGGGCGGTTTACAATGAGCAGTTCTTC.

Ten or more counts support this clonotype. V is TRBV5-1 and J is TRBJ2-7; D remains ambiguous. V shed 3 bases and J shed 3 bases, with 22 bases lying between them. Germline CDR1 is SGHRS and CDR2 is YFSETQ. CDR3 length equals 17 residues. The CDR3 nucleotides are TGCGCCAGCAGCTCGCCCGGATACGTGGGTAGGGACTACGAGCAGTACTTC. Encoded protein: CASSSPGYVGRDYEQYF.

This clonotype appeared many times. The V and J genes are TRBV29-1 and TRBJ2-3; 7 bases are shared with TRBD2. CDR1 is SQVTM and CDR2 is ANQGSEA in the germline V gene. The CDR3 is made up of 14 amino acids. With 1 base clipped from V and 3 bases from J, the junction kept 4 bases outside the gene matches. The CDR3, as DNA: TGCAGCGTTGAAGGGACTAGTTGGACAGATACGCAGTATTTT. Protein sequence: CSVEGTSWTDTQYF.

This clonotype appeared many times. The rearrangement joins TRBV10-3 to TRBJ1-2, with a possible D match to TRBD1 (6 bases). Trimming pared 6 bases from V and 6 bases from J, leaving 17 bases between. The germline CDR1 and CDR2 sequences are ENHRY and SYGVKD. This CDR3 region has 14 residues. CDR3 coding DNA: TGTGCCATCAGCCTTTTACAGGGCTTCGATGGCTACACCTTC. This translates into CAISLLQGFDGYTF.

This clonotype was recorded at least ten times. The chain links TRBV11-2 to TRBJ1-1, with D perhaps TRBD1 (6 bases). The germline V gene has CDR1 SGHAT and CDR2 FQNNGV. The CDR3 is 13 amino acids. Trimming removed 4 bases at V and 4 bases at J, with 10 bases between. CDR3 loop: CASSSRGGTEAFF. CDR3 DNA: TGTGCCAGCAGCTCGAGGGGGGGCACTGAAGCTTTCTTT.

This clonotype was recorded many times. This chain joins TRBV12-3 or TRBV12-4 and TRBJ2-3; D is unclear. Between the trimmed V and J ends, which lost 6 bases and 3 bases, there was a span of 16 bases. The CDR3 runs to 15 residues. The CDR3: CASSHPPARTDTQYF. In nucleotides, the CDR3 is TGTGCCAGCAGCCACCCCCCTGCTAGAACAGATACGCAGTATTTT.

This clonotype came up a few times. V usage is TRBV28 and J usage is TRBJ1-2; 11 bases are shared with TRBD1. The CDR3 covers 15 residues. The ends lost 6 bases at V and 4 bases at J; junction bases unmatched: 7. Germline CDR1 reads MDHEN; CDR2 reads SYDVKM. CDR3 sequence reads: CASRPPGTGGYGYTF. The CDR3 nucleotides read TGTGCCAGCAGGCCCCCCGGGACAGGGGGCTATGGCTACACCTTC.

As regards this clonotype: Just one base apart from a much larger clone, this may be a read error. V is TRBV5-1 and J is TRBJ1-1; D is perhaps TRBD1 (6 bases). CDR1 is SGHRS and CDR2 is YFSETQ in the germline V gene. CDR3 length equals 13 residues. The CDR3 nucleotides are TGCGCCAGCTCCATAGACAGGAACACTGAAGCTTCCTTT. Amino acid sequence: CASSIDRNTEASF.

This clonotype appeared many times. The chain uses TRBV20-1 and TRBJ1-2; unclear D gene. The CDR3 has 16 amino acids. CDR1 and CDR2 from the germline V gene are DFQATT and SNEGSKA (reference sequence). The germline V and J ends were trimmed by 0 bases and 4 bases, with 18 bases remaining between them. This chain's CDR3 is CSARDWSLSVGYGYTF. CDR3 in DNA: TGCAGTGCTAGAGACTGGAGCCTGAGCGTGGGCTATGGCTACACCTTC.

This chain's CDR3 is CAISVTGGINQPQHF. The CDR3 bases are TGTGCCATCAGCGTAACAGGGGGTATTAATCAGCCCCAGCATTTT. This chain links TRBV10-3 with TRBJ1-5, with 8 bases fitting TRBD1. The CDR3 sequence is 15 residues long. Germline assignment: CDR1 ENHRY and CDR2 SYGVKD. With V trimmed by 6 bases and J by 4 bases, 8 bases remained unmatched.